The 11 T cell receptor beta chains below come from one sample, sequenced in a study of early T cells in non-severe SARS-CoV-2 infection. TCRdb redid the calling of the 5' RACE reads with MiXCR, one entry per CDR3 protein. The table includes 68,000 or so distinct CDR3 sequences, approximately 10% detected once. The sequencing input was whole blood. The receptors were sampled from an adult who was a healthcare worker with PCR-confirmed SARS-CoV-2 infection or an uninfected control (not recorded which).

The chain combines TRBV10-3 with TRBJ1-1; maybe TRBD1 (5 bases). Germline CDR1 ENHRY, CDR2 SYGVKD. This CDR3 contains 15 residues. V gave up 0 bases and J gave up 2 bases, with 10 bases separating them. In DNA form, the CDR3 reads TGTGCCATCAGTGAGTCGAAACGGGGCAACACTGAAGCTTTCTTT. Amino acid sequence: CAISESKRGNTEAFF.

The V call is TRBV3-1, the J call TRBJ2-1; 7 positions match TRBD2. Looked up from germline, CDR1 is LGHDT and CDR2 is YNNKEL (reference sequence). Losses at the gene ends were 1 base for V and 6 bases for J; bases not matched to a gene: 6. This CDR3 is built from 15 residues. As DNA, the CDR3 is TGTGCCAGCAGCCAAGGGGAGCGGGATGGCAATGAGCAGTTCTTC. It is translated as CASSQGERDGNEQFF.

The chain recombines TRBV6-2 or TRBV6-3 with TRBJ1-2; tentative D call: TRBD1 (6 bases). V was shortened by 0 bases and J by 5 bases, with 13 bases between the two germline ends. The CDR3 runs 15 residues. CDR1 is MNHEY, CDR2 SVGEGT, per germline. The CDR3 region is CASSYSPGTPYGYTF. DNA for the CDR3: TGTGCCAGCAGTTACTCGCCCGGGACACCGTATGGCTACACCTTC.

This chain's CDR3 is CASSTARSSPLHF. As DNA, the CDR3 is TGTGCCAGCAGCACGGCCCGATCTTCACCCCTCCACTTT. The chain combines TRBV3-1 with TRBJ1-6; D remains ambiguous. Deletions cut 5 bases from V and 9 bases from J, with 11 bases between. Germline CDR1 reads LGHDT; CDR2 reads YNNKEL (reference sequence). This CDR3 spans 13 amino acids.

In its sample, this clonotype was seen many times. CDR3 loop: CASSRRRLGNTDTQYF. CDR3 sequence (DNA): TGTGCCAGCAGCCGACGCCGTCTAGGTAACACAGATACGCAGTATTTT. J is TRBJ2-3 and V is TRBV7-9; no firm D call. Germline CDR1 is SEHNR and CDR2 is FQNEAQ (reference sequence). V gave up 5 bases and J gave up 2 bases, with 17 bases separating them. This CDR3 is 16 amino acids long.

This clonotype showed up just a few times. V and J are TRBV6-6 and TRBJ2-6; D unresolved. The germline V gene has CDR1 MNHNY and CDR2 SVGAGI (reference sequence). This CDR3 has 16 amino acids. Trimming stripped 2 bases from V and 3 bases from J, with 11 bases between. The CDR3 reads CASSYRLNRGANVLTF. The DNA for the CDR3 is TGTGCCAGCAGTTACCGGTTAAATCGTGGGGCCAACGTCCTGACTTTC.

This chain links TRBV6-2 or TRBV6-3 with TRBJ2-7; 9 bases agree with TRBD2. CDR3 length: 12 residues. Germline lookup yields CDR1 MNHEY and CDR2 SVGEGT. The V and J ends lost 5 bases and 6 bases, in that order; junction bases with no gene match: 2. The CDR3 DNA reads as TGTGCCAGCAGTAGCGGGAGGAGCGAGCAGTACTTC. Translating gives CASSSGRSEQYF.

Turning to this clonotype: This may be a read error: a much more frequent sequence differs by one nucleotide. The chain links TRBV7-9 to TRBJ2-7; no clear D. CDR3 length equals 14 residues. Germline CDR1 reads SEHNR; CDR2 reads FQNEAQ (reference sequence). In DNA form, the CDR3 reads TGTGTCAGCAGCTTAGGGCAGGCCGCCTACGAGCAGTACTTC. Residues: CVSSLGQAAYEQYF. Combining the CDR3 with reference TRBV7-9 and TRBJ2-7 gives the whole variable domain DTGVSQNPRHKITKRGQNVTFRCDPISEHNRLYWYRQTLGQGPEFLTYFQNEAQLEKSRLLSDRFSAERPKGSFSTLEIQRTEQGDSAMYLCVSSLGQAAYEQYFGPGTRLTVT.

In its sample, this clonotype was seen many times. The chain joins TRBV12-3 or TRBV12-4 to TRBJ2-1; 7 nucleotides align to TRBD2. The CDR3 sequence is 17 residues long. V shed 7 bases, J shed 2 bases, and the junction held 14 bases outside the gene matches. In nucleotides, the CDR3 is TGTGCCAGCACCTACCTCCCACGCGGGAGTACCTACAATGAGCAGTTCTTC. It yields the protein CASTYLPRGSTYNEQFF.

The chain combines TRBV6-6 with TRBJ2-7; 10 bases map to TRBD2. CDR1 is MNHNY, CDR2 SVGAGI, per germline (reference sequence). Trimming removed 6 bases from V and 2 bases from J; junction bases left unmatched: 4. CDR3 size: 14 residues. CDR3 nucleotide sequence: TGTGCCAGCAGCCTAAGCGGGAGGGCCTACGAGCAGTACTTC. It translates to CASSLSGRAYEQYF.

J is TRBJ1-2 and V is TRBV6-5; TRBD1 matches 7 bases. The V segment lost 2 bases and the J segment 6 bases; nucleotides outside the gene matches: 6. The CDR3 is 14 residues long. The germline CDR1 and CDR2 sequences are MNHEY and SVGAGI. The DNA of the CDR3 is TGTGCCAGCAGTTACCAGGGGGGTAAAAATGGCTACACCTTC. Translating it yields CASSYQGGKNGYTF.